This T cell receptor (beta chain) was obtained from a study of Tregs in tolerant kidney transplant recipients. Broader study findings: The most relevant donor-specific Treg TCRbeta repertoire apparently came from expansion with activated donor B cells. Validation in larger populations is needed because few patients were studied.

Assay: immunoSEQ multiplex PCR; the TCRdb copy retains only in-frame clones and omits some. This table has under 300,000 clones, around 82% appearing once. In germline, CDR1 is SQVTM, CDR2 ANQGSEA. The CDR3 covers 15 residues. V lost 5 bases and J lost 1; bases outside the gene matches: 10. As concerns this clone: Its antigen is not identified.

This chain connects TRBV29-1 to TRBJ2-7; 8 bases fit TRBD1. Sequencing was performed on CD4+ T cells from blood. This TCR came from a human donor in good health. CDR3 loop: CSVTGTGWESYEQYF. For the CDR3, the DNA is TGCAGCGTTACCGGGACAGGATGGGAGTCCTACGAGCAGTACTTC.